One and the same sample provided the 5 T cell receptor beta chains below, sequenced in a study of blood T cell repertoires in COVID-19. Clones were read by immunoSEQ multiplex PCR, and TCRdb kept only the in-frame ones, dropping some. The sample shows approximately 190,000 clones, roughly 80% of them seen only once. Input material: peripheral blood. The receptors derive from a man aged 30 to 45 with active or convalescent COVID-19.

The chain carries TRBV5-6 and TRBJ1-3, with D uncertain. Germline V gives CDR1 SGHDT, CDR2 YYEEEE. The CDR3 covers 13 residues. V was pared by 3 bases and J by 3 bases, with 7 bases between. CDR3 in amino acids: CASSSAGGNTIYF. The DNA of the CDR3 is TGTGCCAGCAGCTCCGCGGGTGGAAACACCATATATTTT. The complete variable domain, with remaining parts taken from reference TRBV5-6 and TRBJ1-3, reads DAGVTQSPTHLIKTRGQQVTLRCSPKSGHDTVSWYQQALGQGPQFIFQYYEEEERQRGNFPDRFSGHQFPNYSSELNVNALLLGDSALYLCASSSAGGNTIYFGEGSWLTVV.

This rearrangement joins TRBV10-1 to TRBJ1-6; no definite D call. The CDR3 is 16 amino acids. Trimming stripped 3 bases from V and 4 bases from J, with 13 bases between. In germline, CDR1 is WNHNN, CDR2 SYGVQD (reference sequence). CDR3 in DNA: TGCGCCAGCAGTGAAGAGGCCTTAGAATATAATTCACCCCTCCACTTT. It encodes CASSEEALEYNSPLHF.

This chain connects TRBV7-8 to TRBJ1-5, with D perhaps matching TRBD1 (5 bases). CDR3 length: 16 residues. The ends were cut back, 1 base at V and 0 bases at J, with 10 bases in the middle. CDR1 and CDR2 from the germline V gene are SGHVS and FQNEAQ. The CDR3 nucleotides are TGTGCCAGCAGCTTAGGATCAGGGTATAGCAATCAGCCCCAGCATTTT. Protein sequence: CASSLGSGYSNQPQHF.

This clone was observed a few times. V usage is TRBV5-1 and J usage is TRBJ2-2; D is perhaps TRBD1 (6 bases). Trimming removed 0 bases from V and 1 base from J, with 10 bases in between. Germline V lookup: CDR1 SGHRS, CDR2 YFSETQ. The CDR3 length is 16 residues. Here the CDR3 reads CASSLAQQGNTGELFF. In nucleotides, the CDR3 is TGCGCCAGCAGCTTGGCCCAACAGGGGAACACCGGGGAGCTGTTTTTT.

This clone was counted a few times. The V call is TRBV6-2 or TRBV6-3, the J call TRBJ2-7; the match to TRBD2 covers 10 bases. Germline assignment: CDR1 MNHEY and CDR2 SVGEGT. The ends lost 2 bases at V and 2 bases at J; junction bases unmatched: 15. The CDR3 runs 19 residues. The CDR3 loop is CASSYPLAGDTKGAYEQYF. CDR3 nucleotide sequence: TGTGCCAGCAGTTACCCCCTAGCGGGAGATACAAAGGGGGCCTACGAGCAGTACTTC.